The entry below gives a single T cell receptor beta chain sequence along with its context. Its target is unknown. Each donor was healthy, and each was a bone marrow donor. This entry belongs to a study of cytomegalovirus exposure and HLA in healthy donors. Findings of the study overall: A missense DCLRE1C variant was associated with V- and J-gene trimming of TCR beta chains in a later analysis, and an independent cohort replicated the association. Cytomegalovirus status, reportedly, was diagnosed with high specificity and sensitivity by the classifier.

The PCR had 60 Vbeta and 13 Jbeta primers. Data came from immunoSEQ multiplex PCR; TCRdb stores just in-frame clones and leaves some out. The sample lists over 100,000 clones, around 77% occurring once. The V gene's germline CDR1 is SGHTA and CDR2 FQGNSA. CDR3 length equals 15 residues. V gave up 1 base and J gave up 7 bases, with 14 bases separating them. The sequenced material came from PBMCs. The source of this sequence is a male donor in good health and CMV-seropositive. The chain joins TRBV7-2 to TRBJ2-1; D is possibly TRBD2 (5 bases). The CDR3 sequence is CASSLVPGGGNEQFF. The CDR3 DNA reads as TGTGCCAGCAGCTTAGTCCCAGGAGGAGGAAATGAGCAGTTCTTC.